Listed below are T cell receptor beta chains from one sample, sequenced in a study of cytomegalovirus exposure and HLA in healthy donors. Generated by immunoSEQ multiplex PCR, the TCRdb table keeps only in-frame clones and is missing some. The table records about 160,000 clones, about 75% of them present only once. Sequencing was done on a sample of PBMCs. These receptors were obtained from a female donor in good health and CMV-seronegative. The conserved cysteine and the conserved F or W are not part of the CDR3 here. D genes are given only for firm matches.

CDR3 protein	V gene	J gene	D gene
ASSERGETQY	TRBV19	TRBJ2-5	TRBD2
ASSPGRGNEKLF	TRBV2	TRBJ1-4	.
ASSLGGEGWPQH	TRBV28	TRBJ1-5	.
ASSLARVEGEGTEAF	TRBV7-9	TRBJ1-1	.
ASSLTGSGANVLT	TRBV7-8	TRBJ2-6	TRBD1
ASSPGREVTEAF	TRBV18	TRBJ1-1	.
ASSLAGEQPQH	TRBV5-1	TRBJ1-5	.
ASSALQGKLTEAF	TRBV6-1	TRBJ1-1	TRBD1
ASSSTNPYGYT	TRBV28	TRBJ1-2	.
ASRLDRANTGELF	TRBV7-2	TRBJ2-2	TRBD1
ASSPVVDYGYT	TRBV7-9	TRBJ1-2	.
ASYGLQETQY	TRBV2	TRBJ2-5	.
GTGPPEQY	TRBV29-1	TRBJ2-7	.
ASRASGRRTDTQY	TRBV19	TRBJ2-3	TRBD2
ASSTTPTGEVTGELF	TRBV7-6	TRBJ2-2	TRBD1
ASSTGTGDEQY	TRBV28	TRBJ2-7	TRBD1
ASSLVAGGPDTQY	TRBV11-2	TRBJ2-3	TRBD1
ASSGGGGTGVEQY	TRBV9	TRBJ2-7	TRBD1
ASSPGEGGSYEQY	TRBV7-9	TRBJ2-7	.
ASSIDGRYTGELF	TRBV19	TRBJ2-2	.